What follows describes a single TCR beta chain. Its specificity is unknown. Germline V gives CDR1 SQVTM, CDR2 ANQGSEA. This CDR3 is 13 amino acids long. The V gene end was trimmed by 7 bases and the J gene end by 0 bases; junction bases not matched to a gene: 5. This entry comes from a study of response to subunit inactivated influenza vaccine. Study-wide results and caveats: Authors suggested each seasonal flu vaccination may recruit only limited numbers of new T cells.

In TCRdb, the RT-PCR reads were re-called with MiXCR into one record per CDR3 protein. The table has 150,000 or so distinct CDR3 sequences, about 10% seen once. The source material was CD8+ T cells sorted from PBMCs, sampled about 23 months after vaccination. This clonotype was sampled from a man between 50 and 75 years old who received an inactivated influenza vaccine. V is TRBV29-1 and J is TRBJ2-7, with 8 bases matching TRBD1. CDR3 DNA: TGCAGCGCCCGACAGGGGAGCTCCTACGAGCAGTACTTC. Its protein is CSARQGSSYEQYF.